One sample yielded the 2 T cell receptor beta chains listed below, sequenced in a study of sequential checkpoint blockade in melanoma. The table came from immunoSEQ multiplex PCR; TCRdb's copy has only in-frame clones and leaves some out. The table lists 25,000 to 30,000 clones, more than 60% of them singletons. The treatment here: randomized to nivolumab then ipilimumab (arm A) or the reverse (arm B). Specimen: CD8+ T cells sorted from blood (inferred from file names), collected from a patient given nivolumab and ipilimumab in sequence. The receptors were sampled from a human donor with melanoma.

The genes are TRBV19 and TRBJ2-1; TRBD2 agrees at 8 bases. CDR1 and CDR2 (germline): LNHDA, SQIVND (reference sequence). Trimming at V came to 1 base and at J to 3 bases, leaving 5 bases not matched to a gene. CDR3 size: 16 residues. CDR3 sequence: CASSIGTAGVYNEQFF. The CDR3, as DNA: TGTGCCAGTAGTATAGGAACAGCGGGGGTCTACAATGAGCAGTTCTTC.

This rearrangement joins TRBV5-1 to TRBJ1-5; maybe TRBD1 (5 bases). The CDR3 consists of 13 residues. The V gene's germline CDR1 is SGHRS and CDR2 YFSETQ. V shed 4 bases and J shed 4 bases, with 9 bases lying between them. CDR3 sequence (DNA): TGCGCCAGCAGCCAAACAGGTAATCAGCCCCAGCATTTT. Protein product: CASSQTGNQPQHF. Drawing the rest from reference TRBV5-1 and TRBJ1-5, the complete variable domain is KAGVTQTPRYLIKTRGQQVTLSCSPISGHRSVSWYQQTPGQGLQFLFEYFSETQRNKGNFPGRFSGRQFSNSRSEMNVSTLELGDSALYLCASSQTGNQPQHFGDGTRLSIL.